The 2 T cell receptor beta chains below were found in one sample sequenced in a study of preoperative IRX-2 immunotherapy in early breast cancer. Treatment defined: preoperative locoregional IRX-2 cytokine immunotherapy. Sequenced by immunoSEQ multiplex PCR; TCRdb stores in-frame clones only, minus some. The sample lists about 1,200 clones; about 71% were seen once. The input for sequencing was tumor tissue, taken after IRX-2 immunotherapy. The receptor source for this set is a human donor with breast cancer.

CDR3 in DNA: TGCAGCGCACTAACAGGTACCTACGAGCAGTACTTC. Translated: CSALTGTYEQYF. This chain connects TRBV29-1 to TRBJ2-7; D perhaps matches TRBD1 (5 bases). CDR1 SQVTM and CDR2 ANQGSEA come from the germline V gene. Trimming left V 7 bases short and J 2 bases short, with 12 bases between. The CDR3 totals 12 residues.

This clone was counted a few times. The rearrangement joins TRBV6-8 to TRBJ1-3; D not certain. The CDR3 has 14 residues. Germline V lookup: CDR1 MNHGY, CDR2 SAAAGT. With 5 bases removed from V and 0 bases from J, the gap between germline ends came to 8 bases. CDR3: CASSGTSSGNTIYF. In DNA form, the CDR3 reads TGTGCCAGCAGTGGTACCTCCTCTGGAAACACCATATATTTT.